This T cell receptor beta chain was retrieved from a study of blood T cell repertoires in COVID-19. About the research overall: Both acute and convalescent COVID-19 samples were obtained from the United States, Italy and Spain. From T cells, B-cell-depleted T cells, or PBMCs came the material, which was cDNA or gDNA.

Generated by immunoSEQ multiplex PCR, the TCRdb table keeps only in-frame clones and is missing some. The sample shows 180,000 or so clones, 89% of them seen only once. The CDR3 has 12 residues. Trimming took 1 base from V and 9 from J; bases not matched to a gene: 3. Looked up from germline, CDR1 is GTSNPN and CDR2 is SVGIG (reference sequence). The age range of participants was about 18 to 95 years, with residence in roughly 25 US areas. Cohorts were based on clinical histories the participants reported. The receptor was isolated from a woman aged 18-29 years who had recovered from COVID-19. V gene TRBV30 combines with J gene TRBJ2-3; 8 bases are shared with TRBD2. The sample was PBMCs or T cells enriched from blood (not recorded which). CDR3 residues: CAWSDGRGTQYF. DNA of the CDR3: TGTGCCTGGAGTGACGGGAGGGGAACGCAGTATTTT.